One and the same sample provided the 6 T cell receptor beta chains below, sequenced in a study of glioma-infiltrating T cells after dendritic cell vaccination. Assay: immunoSEQ multiplex PCR; the TCRdb copy retains only in-frame clones and omits some. The sample lists 75,000 to 95,000 clones, 81% occurring once. Time point indicated: after dendritic cell vaccination, including at tumor progression/relapse. Sequencing used blood, obtained after dendritic cell vaccination. The receptors were sampled from a human donor with glioblastoma.

The V call is TRBV4-1, the J call TRBJ2-3; 8 positions agree with TRBD1. This CDR3 comprises 15 residues. Trimming removed 3 bases from V and 4 bases from J; junction bases left unmatched: 6. Germline V CDR1 and CDR2: MGHRA, YSYEKL. In nucleotides, the CDR3 is TGCGCCAGCAGCCATTTGGACAGGGACGCAGATACGCAGTATTTT. Translated: CASSHLDRDADTQYF.

This clone is medium-sized within its sample. This chain joins TRBV5-1 and TRBJ1-1; a weak D match, TRBD1 (6 bases). CDR1 and CDR2 from the germline V gene are SGHRS and YFSETQ. This CDR3 has 14 amino acids. V was shortened by 0 bases and J by 3 bases, with 9 bases between the two germline ends. CDR3 loop: CASSLAGTHTEAFF. The CDR3 DNA is TGCGCCAGCAGCTTGGCAGGGACACACACTGAAGCTTTCTTT.

A single count supports this clone. The chain uses TRBV28 and TRBJ2-7; TRBD1 agrees at 8 bases. V dropped 5 bases and J dropped 3; count of bases not matched to a gene: 9. This CDR3 is 15 amino acids long. The germline CDR1 and CDR2 sequences are MDHEN and SYDVKM. Here the CDR3 reads CASSPRTGKDYEQYV. The CDR3 region has the DNA TGTGCCAGCAGTCCGAGGACAGGGAAGGACTACGAGCAGTACGTC.

This chain uses TRBV10-3 with TRBJ1-5; 11 bases fit TRBD1. V shed 10 bases, J shed 2 bases, and the junction held 7 bases outside the gene matches. Germline CDR1 reads ENHRY; CDR2 reads SYGVKD. CDR3 length equals 15 residues. CDR3 sequence (DNA): TGTGCCACCGGACAGGGGGCAAGCGGCAATCAGCCCCAGCATTTT. Translated: CATGQGASGNQPQHF.

This clone was picked up a small number of times. The chain couples TRBV2 to TRBJ1-5; tentatively, D is TRBD1 (5 bases). CDR3 length: 13 amino acids. Germline CDR1 reads SNHLY; CDR2 reads FYNNEI. V was cut by 3 bases and J by 7 bases, with 10 bases left in between. CDR3 DNA sequence: TGTGCCAGCAGTGAGGTGGAGGGGCAGCCCCAGCATTTT. Translating gives CASSEVEGQPQHF.

This clone appeared a few times. The rearrangement joins TRBV9 to TRBJ2-1; no clear D gene. CDR1 is SGDLS and CDR2 is YYNGEE in the germline V gene. Trimming stripped 4 bases from V and 9 bases from J, with 14 bases between. CDR3 size: 13 residues. In nucleotides, the CDR3 is TGTGCCAGCAGCCCCTTGGCAGGTCTTGAGCAGTTCTTC. Translation gives CASSPLAGLEQFF.